What follows describes a single T cell receptor beta chain. Its antigen is unknown. This sample is drawn from a study of stem cell transplantation in POMP-related autoinflammatory disease. In the study overall: Hypothesis: faulty thymoproteasomes impair CD8+ T-cell selection, skewing TRB repertoires. Before transplant: CD4+ naive skewing, low CD8+ proportions, reduced cytokine secretion. The study, taken as a whole, reports: Unique TRB V-J gene pairings were limited in number in patients with PRAID. In patients with PRAID, every analyzed T-cell subset tended to show lower diversity and higher clonality.

TCRdb's table, derived via immunoSEQ multiplex PCR, lists solely in-frame clones and lacks some. The profile shows 25,000 to 40,000 clones, about 91% of them singletons. Germline V CDR1 and CDR2: SGHVS, FNYEAQ. V gave up 2 bases and J gave up 4 bases; unmatched junction bases: 5. This CDR3 comprises 16 residues. The chain has TRBV7-6 and TRBJ2-3, with 11 positions matching TRBD1. This TCR came from a human donor with POMP-related autoinflammation and immune dysregulation (PRAID). Sample: CD4+ T cells from PBMCs, taken before stem cell transplantation. The CDR3 DNA is TGTGCCAGCAGCTTACAACCGGGACAGGGGGCAGATACGCAGTATTTT. Its protein is CASSLQPGQGADTQYF. The entire variable domain, with the rest obtained from reference TRBV7-6 and TRBJ2-3, is as follows: GAGVSQSPRYKVTKRGQDVALRCDPISGHVSLYWYRQALGQGPEFLTYFNYEAQQDKSGLPNDRFSAERPEGSISTLTIQRTEQRDSAMYRCASSLQPGQGADTQYFGPGTRLTVL.